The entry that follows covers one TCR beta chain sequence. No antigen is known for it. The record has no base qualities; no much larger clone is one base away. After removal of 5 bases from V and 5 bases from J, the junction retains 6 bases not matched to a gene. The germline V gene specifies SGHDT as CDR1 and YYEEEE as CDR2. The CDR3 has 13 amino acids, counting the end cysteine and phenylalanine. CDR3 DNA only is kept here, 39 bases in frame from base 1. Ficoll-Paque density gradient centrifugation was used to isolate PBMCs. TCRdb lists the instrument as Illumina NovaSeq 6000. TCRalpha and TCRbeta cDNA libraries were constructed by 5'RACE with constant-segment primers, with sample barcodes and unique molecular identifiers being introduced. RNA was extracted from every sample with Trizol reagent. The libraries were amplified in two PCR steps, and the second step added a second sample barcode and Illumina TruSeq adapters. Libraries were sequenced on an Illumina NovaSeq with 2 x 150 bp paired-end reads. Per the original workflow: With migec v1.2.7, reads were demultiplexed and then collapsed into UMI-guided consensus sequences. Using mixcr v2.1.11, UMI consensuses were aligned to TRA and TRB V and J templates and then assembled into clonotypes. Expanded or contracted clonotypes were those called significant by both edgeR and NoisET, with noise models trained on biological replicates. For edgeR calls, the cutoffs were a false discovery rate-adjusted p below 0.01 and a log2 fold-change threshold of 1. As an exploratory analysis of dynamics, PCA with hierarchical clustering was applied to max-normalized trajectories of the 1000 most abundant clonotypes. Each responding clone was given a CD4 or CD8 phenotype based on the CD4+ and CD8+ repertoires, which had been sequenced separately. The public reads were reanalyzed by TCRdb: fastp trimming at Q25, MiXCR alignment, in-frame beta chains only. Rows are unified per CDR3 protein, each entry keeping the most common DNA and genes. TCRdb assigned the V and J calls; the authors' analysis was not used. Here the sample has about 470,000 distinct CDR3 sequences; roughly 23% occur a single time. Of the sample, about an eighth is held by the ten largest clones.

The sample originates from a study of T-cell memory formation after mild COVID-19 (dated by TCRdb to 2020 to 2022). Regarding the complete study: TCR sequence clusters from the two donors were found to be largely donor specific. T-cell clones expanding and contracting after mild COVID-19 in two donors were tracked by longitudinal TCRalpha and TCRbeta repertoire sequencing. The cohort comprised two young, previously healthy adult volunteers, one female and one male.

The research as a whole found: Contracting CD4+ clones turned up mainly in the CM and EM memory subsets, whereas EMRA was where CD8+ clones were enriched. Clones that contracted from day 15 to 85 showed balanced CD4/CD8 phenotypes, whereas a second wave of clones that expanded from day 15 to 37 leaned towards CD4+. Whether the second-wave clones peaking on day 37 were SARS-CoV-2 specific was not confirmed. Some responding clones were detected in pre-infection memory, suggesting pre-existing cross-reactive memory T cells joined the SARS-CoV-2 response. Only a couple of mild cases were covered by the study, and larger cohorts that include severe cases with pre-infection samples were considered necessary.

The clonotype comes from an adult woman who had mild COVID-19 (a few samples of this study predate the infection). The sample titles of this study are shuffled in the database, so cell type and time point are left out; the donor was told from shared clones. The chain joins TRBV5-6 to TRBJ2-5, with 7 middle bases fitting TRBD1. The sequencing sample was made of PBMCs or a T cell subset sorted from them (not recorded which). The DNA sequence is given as TGTGCCAGCAGTCCGACAGGGTCGGAGACCCAGTACTTC. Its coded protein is CASSPTGSETQYF.